This T cell receptor beta chain was sequenced for a study of cytomegalovirus exposure and HLA in healthy donors (TCRdb year 2017). With regard to the full study: In an earlier analysis of roughly 500 of the donors, approximately 260 Gb of sequence data and 90 million to 130 million unique TCR beta sequences from about 180 million T cells were reported. The study was designed to test whether signatures of past pathogen exposure could be identified by cataloging public T cell receptors. Because of strong linkage in the cohort, roughly 5 DR-DQ haplotypes were treated as single units for association and clustering. All discovery cohort repertoires had been generated on a single sequencing platform. An earlier analysis of around 580 of the donors used high-throughput TCR beta sequencing to judge whether each TCR beta V gene segment behaved as functional or pseudogenic. Across 300 to 500 genotyped donors of the cohort, an average of about 240,000 unique TCR beta nucleotide sequences per donor were sequenced, and 15% to 20% of those sequences were non-productive. Donor age, sex, ethnicity and CMV serostatus were compiled alongside the repertoire data. The T cell repertoires of some 670 subjects were profiled by immunosequencing and related to cytomegalovirus serostatus. Along with the approximately 650-subject first cohort, a separate validation cohort of around 120 different subjects was used. An early release covering 550 to 700 HLA-typed donors comprised approximately 290 gigabases of sequencing data and around 80 million unique TCR sequences. A later genetic analysis took genome-wide SNP genotypes for about 65% of the 666 donors and used that subset as a discovery cohort. A later analysis re-analyzed previously published TCR beta repertoires from 500 to 700 donors and added high-resolution HLA genotyping to study TCR occurrence patterns. Typing coverage varied by locus: roughly 620-640 donors for A, B, C, DRB1 and DQB1; more than 500 for DQA1; nearly 610 for DPA1; more than 450 for DPB1. The genetic ancestry cluster associated with self-reported Caucasian donors included 80% to 90% of the roughly 410 genotyped donors. To predict cytomegalovirus infection status, the study combined high-throughput TCR immunosequencing, statistical association of individual TCRs with disease status, and machine learning. In the later analysis, no new phenotypic data were used to find candidate immune exposures; instead, reliance was placed on TCR beta sequences and their occurrence across donors. Both class I and class II loci were covered by HLA typing, at four-digit resolution. Beyond this particular receptor, the publication reports: In this cohort, only TCR beta chains were sequenced, and detectable features were limited by the absence of alpha or paired-chain data. Because HLA typing was missing for some donors at each locus, association tests included only the typed subset. When HLA alleles, especially DR and DQ, strongly co-occurred, attributing TCR associations to individual alleles was difficult. At a false discovery rate of 0.05, a later analysis linked 16,951 TCR beta sequences to specific HLA alleles. In an earlier analysis of 450 to 750 of the donors, most TCR beta V segments appeared in productive rearrangements about 87% or about 30% of the time, broadly matching IMGT annotations. Correlated functional status among segregating V segments might be attributable to linkage disequilibrium, but an unknown experimental factor could not be ruled out. Compared with equally common non-associated chains, HLA-associated TCR beta chains in a later analysis were more clonally expanded and had lower generation probabilities. V-gene and J-gene trimming of TCR beta chains was associated with a missense DCLRE1C variant in a later genetic analysis, and the association was replicated in an independent cohort. A total of roughly 160 TCR beta chains were listed by the study as associated with cytomegalovirus. Presence/absence analyses assumed roughly uniform sequencing depth across donors, an assumption that may not hold. A further reported finding was that TCR beta sequences accurately predicted the HLA-A and HLA-B alleles for most subjects in the first cohort. Immune exposure information for the cohort was limited to CMV serostatus. According to a later analysis, parvovirus B19, influenza, CMV and Epstein-Barr virus appeared linked to several top co-occurrence clusters. The earlier analysis of approximately 590 of the donors excluded some 15 rarely observed V segments, including chromosome 9 orphons, because counts were too low. A cluster of highly shared sequence variants was judged likely to represent a technical artifact of the sequencing pipeline. A later genetic analysis reported fewer N-insertions in productive TCRs among donors in an Asian-associated ancestry cluster than the approximately 700-donor mean. Most TCR sequences were seen in very few donors, while some public TCRs were found in many individuals. A later analysis found that TCR association rates varied across HLA loci, with DRB1 alleles showing the most associated TCRs and HLA-C alleles the fewest. According to the authors, the approach could potentially be generalized to other disease states and immunological phenotypes. In vitro tests confirmed that a few of the cytomegalovirus-associated TCR beta chains recognize cytomegalovirus antigens. The classifier was reported to diagnose cytomegalovirus status with high specificity and sensitivity in both the original and validation cohorts. A later analysis found that most CMV-associated TCR beta chains appeared HLA-restricted, with HLA associations seemingly driven largely by CMV exposure. The 87-base-pair reads could not distinguish some IMGT-functional V segments, including TRBV6-2 and TRBV6-3, so those segments were excluded.

The cohort was made up of about 670 healthy bone marrow donors. At the time of sampling, all cohort members were nominally healthy, though unrecorded immune exposures were likely present. The donor was CMV seropositive and belonged to the group of 250 to 300 seropositive cohort members. A peripheral blood sample was provided by each donor, and peripheral blood mononuclear cells were used for TCR beta sequencing. The Qiagen DNeasy Blood Extraction Kit was used to extract genomic DNA from the blood cell samples. The library was made by the immunoSEQ multiplex PCR assay. A mixture of 60 forward primers for TCR Vbeta segments and 13 reverse primers for TCR Jbeta segments was used in the multiplex PCR. The CDR3 region of rearranged TCR beta genes was amplified from genomic DNA with a multiplex PCR assay. The Illumina HiSeq System was used to sequence the amplified TCR beta libraries as 87-base-pair reads. Regarding the original processing steps: Across the 500 to 850 repertoires, a later analysis counted approximately 75 million unique TCR beta chains, some 11 million of which were shared by at least two donors. Raw reads were error-corrected and collapsed into unique sequences by a nearest-neighbor algorithm in which closely related sequences were merged to remove PCR and sequencing errors. To assign V, D and J gene segments, CDR3 sequences were aligned to IMGT reference sequences. For a sequence to be retained, at least a six-nucleotide match to both a V gene segment and a J gene segment was required. Rearrangements were classified as productive when the CDR3 lacked stop codons and remained in frame with V and J, and all other rearrangements were classified as non-productive. CDR3 was defined according to IMGT convention as the region running from the second conserved V-encoded cysteine to the conserved J-encoded phenylalanine. The earlier analysis of 587 of the donors excluded sequences that lacked an unambiguous match to a single V gene segment. In an earlier analysis of 450 to 750 of the donors, a V segment was called functional when productive rearrangements were above 56.7%, and segregating when the standard deviation between donors exceeded 5%. A statistical classification framework was built to diagnose cytomegalovirus status from the catalog of TCR beta chain sequences. In a later analysis, V and J genes were assigned by comparing TCR nucleotide sequences against IMGT/GENE-DB human TR gene sequences. A later analysis assigned CDR3 sequences and most-parsimonious VDJ recombination scenarios with the TCRdist pipeline. In a later analysis, each TCR beta chain was defined by its CDR3 amino acid sequence together with its V-gene family, and reads without a unique V-gene family were excluded. A later analysis removed several hundred highly shared, low-generation-probability nucleotide sequences to deal with suspected cross-contamination and a sequencing artifact. In a later analysis, a clonal expansion index for each public chain was calculated from normalized within-repertoire ranks of inferred template counts. Generation probabilities in a later analysis came from a VDJ recombination model fitted to out-of-frame rearrangements, and those results were checked against IGoR. In a later analysis, hypergeometric tests were used to score TCR-TCR, TCR-HLA and TCR-CMV co-occurrence, with a repertoire-size bias correction applied to TCR pairs. A later analysis estimated false discovery rates by permuting HLA or CMV assignments 20 times. In a later analysis, co-occurring TCRs were grouped using DBSCAN, with TCRdist sequence similarity added in when clustering inside HLA-allele-positive subsets. Repertoires with fewer than 30,000 or more than 120,000 public chains were left out of co-occurrence clustering, as were four to six repertoires with anomalous nucleotide sharing. TCRdb's version of the immuneACCESS table is confined to in-frame rearrangements and falls short of the full clone set. An unresolved V gene accounts for under half of the shortfall where checked; the remainder is of unknown origin. V, J and clone size derive from that table, while D and trimming were established from the DNA sequence. This sample has some 200,000 clones in its table, and more than 60% of those were observed once. The ten largest make up around 2.8% of the sample.

About this clone: Its antigen specificity is not known. There are no base qualities to consult, and no much larger clone falls within one base.

Trimming removed 7 bases from V and 0 bases from J, leaving 20 bases between the germline ends. From cysteine to phenylalanine, the CDR3 is 17 amino acids long. Kept here is only the CDR3 DNA, which spans 51 bases and is read in frame from base 1. Taken from the germline V gene, the CDR1 and CDR2 loops are SNHLY and FYNNEI. Material: PBMCs. The rearrangement combines TRBV2 with TRBJ2-3; the D segment could be TRBD2, given 5 matching bases. This TCR was recovered from a woman aged 55-75 years in good health and CMV-seropositive. CDR3 sequence: CASNLGLTESSTDTQYF. The nucleotide sequence reads as follows: TGTGCCAGCAACCTCGGACTTACTGAGTCTAGCACAGATACGCAGTATTTT.